A selection of T cell receptor beta chains follows, all from one sample in a study of blood T cell repertoires in COVID-19. Using immunoSEQ multiplex PCR, the repertoire was profiled, and TCRdb retains in-frame clones only, with some absent. The table lists roughly 330,000 clones, 70% to 90% of them singletons, with less than 11% in the top ten. Specimen: PBMCs or T cells enriched from blood (not recorded which). Receptor source: a woman younger than 35 who had recovered from COVID-19. The CDR3 runs from the conserved cysteine through the conserved F or W. The D gene is left open where the match is weak. Only some rows state a clone size, as once, few, many or a class for expanded clones.

clone_size	v_call	d_call	j_call	cdr3_nt	cdr3_aa
once	TRBV28	TRBD1	TRBJ1-4	TGTGCCAGCAGTTCGACAGGGGAGGGCGAAAAACTGTTTTTT	CASSSTGEGEKLFF
NA	TRBV7-9	NA	TRBJ1-2	TGTGCCAGCAGTCAATATTTACAGGACTATGGCTACACCTTC	CASSQYLQDYGYTF
NA	TRBV29-1	TRBD2	TRBJ2-5	TGCAGCGTTGTGAAAGCGGGGGCCTCCCAAGAGACCCAGTACTTC	CSVVKAGASQETQYF
once	TRBV6-4	NA	TRBJ2-3	TGTGCCAGCAGCGAAGAAGCGGGCTCTAGCACAGATACGCAGTATTTT	CASSEEAGSSTDTQYF
once	TRBV5-6	TRBD1	TRBJ1-2	TGTGCCAGCAGCTTGGGCCGGACAGGGGGCTATAACTATGGCTACACCTTC	CASSLGRTGGYNYGYTF
once	TRBV30	TRBD1	TRBJ2-5	TGTGCCTGCCACACAGGGGGCAAGGAGACCCAGTACTTC	CACHTGGKETQYF
NA	TRBV28	TRBD1	TRBJ2-1	TGTGCCAGCAGTTTATCGGACAGGGGCAATGAGCAGTTCTTC	CASSLSDRGNEQFF
NA	TRBV18	TRBD1	TRBJ1-3	TGTGCCAGCTCACCTCCTAGACAGGGTGCCACCATATATTTT	CASSPPRQGATIYF
NA	TRBV27	TRBD1	TRBJ1-5	TGTGCCAGCAGGCCAACAGGGGCGCTCAATCAGCCCCAGCATTTT	CASRPTGALNQPQHF
NA	TRBV6-1	NA	TRBJ1-1	TGTGCCAGCAGTGAAAGATATAACAGGGCGAAAGCTTTCTTT	CASSERYNRAKAFF
NA	TRBV7-8	TRBD1	TRBJ1-3	TGTGCCAGCAGCCCCTCGACAGGGGGCTCTGGAAACACCATATATTTT	CASSPSTGGSGNTIYF
NA	TRBV7-8	TRBD2	TRBJ2-1	TGTGCCAGCAGCTTAGTAGGGCTAGCGGGGACCTACAATGAGCAGTTCTTC	CASSLVGLAGTYNEQFF
NA	TRBV18	NA	TRBJ2-7	TGTGCCAGCTCACCATTCTCGGCACAGGGTAATCAGTACGAGCAGTACTTC	CASSPFSAQGNQYEQYF
NA	TRBV7-3	NA	TRBJ1-5	TGTGCCAGTCCGACAGTGACCCAGCATTTT	CASPTVTQHF
NA	TRBV6-5	NA	TRBJ2-5	TGTGCCAGCAGTTACGACTATAACCAAGAGACCCAGTACTTC	CASSYDYNQETQYF
NA	TRBV27	NA	TRBJ1-1	TGTGCCAGCAGTCTGCCCCCCCCAGGGTACACTGAAGCTTTCTTT	CASSLPPPGYTEAFF
once	TRBV19	NA	TRBJ1-1	TGTGCCAGTAGTATAGATCCTCGGCCGGAGACTGAAGCTTTCTTT	CASSIDPRPETEAFF
many	TRBV7-9	TRBD1	TRBJ1-1	TGTGCCAGCAGCCCGACAGGGTACGCTGAAGCTTTCTTT	CASSPTGYAEAFF
NA	TRBV7-3	NA	TRBJ1-1	TGTGCCAGCAGCTCGCAGGGCGGCACTGAAGCTTTCTTT	CASSSQGGTEAFF
NA	TRBV13	NA	TRBJ1-1	TGTGCCAGCAGCCTTGAAGACAGGAACACTGAAGCTTTCTTT	CASSLEDRNTEAFF
NA	TRBV24-1	TRBD2	TRBJ2-1	TGTGCCACCAGTGATTCTAGCGGGAGGAAATACTCCTACAATGAGCAGTTCTTC	CATSDSSGRKYSYNEQFF
NA	TRBV29-1	TRBD2	TRBJ2-2	TGCAGCGTTGAAGGGCTAGCGGGGTACACCGGGGAGCTGTTTTTT	CSVEGLAGYTGELFF
NA	TRBV1	NA	TRBJ1-5	TGCACCAGCAGCCAAGACTCCACGAGGGGGAGAGGCAATCAGCCCCAGCATTTT	CTSSQDSTRGRGNQPQHF
NA	TRBV27	NA	TRBJ1-2	TGTGCCAGCAGTTCTGACAACCACCCCTATGGCTACACCTTC	CASSSDNHPYGYTF
NA	TRBV5-1	TRBD1	TRBJ1-1	TGCGCCAGCAGCCTCACTCCCGGGACAGGTATGGGGAGGGACACTGAAGCTTTCTTT	CASSLTPGTGMGRDTEAFF
few	TRBV11-3	TRBD1	TRBJ1-2	TGTGCCAGCAGCTTAGCCCGAGGGACAGGAGCTAACTATGGCTACACCTTC	CASSLARGTGANYGYTF
NA	TRBV5-8	NA	TRBJ2-5	TGTGCCAGCAGCTACGGGAACGGACCCGAAGGGGAGACCCAGTACTTC	CASSYGNGPEGETQYF
NA	TRBV2	NA	TRBJ1-6	TGTGCCAGCTGTTCCGAAGGCGGGGGGAATTCACCCCTCCACTTT	CASCSEGGGNSPLHF
NA	TRBV6-6	NA	TRBJ1-4	TGTGCCAGCAGTTATGGCGGTCTCATTGAAAAACTGTTTTTT	CASSYGGLIEKLFF
NA	TRBV5-1	NA	TRBJ1-1	TGCGCCAGCCGGATAACAGTTATGAACACTGAAGCTTTCTTT	CASRITVMNTEAFF
NA	TRBV12-5	NA	TRBJ1-4	TGTGCTAGTGGTTTGGGGAGCACTAATGAAAAACTGTTTTTT	CASGLGSTNEKLFF
NA	TRBV10-1	TRBD1	TRBJ1-1	TGCGCCAGCAGTGTAAAGCAGGGGGGTACTGAAGCTTTCTTT	CASSVKQGGTEAFF
NA	TRBV11-3	NA	TRBJ1-1	TGTGCCAGCAGCTGGGACATGTCGACTGAAGCTTTCTTT	CASSWDMSTEAFF
NA	TRBV19	NA	TRBJ1-1	TGTGCCAGCTCCAAGTCGACAGTGAACACTGAAGCTTTCTTT	CASSKSTVNTEAFF
NA	TRBV4-2	NA	TRBJ2-2	TGTGCCAGCAGCCAAGAGGCAGGGGGGAACGGGGAGCTGTTTTTT	CASSQEAGGNGELFF
NA	TRBV7-3	NA	TRBJ1-2	TGTGCCAGCAGCTTATTTCCTACTAACTATGGCTACACCTTC	CASSLFPTNYGYTF
NA	TRBV5-1	TRBD1	TRBJ2-7	TGCGCCAGCAGTCCGCAGGGGGTCTACGAGCAGTACTTC	CASSPQGVYEQYF
NA	TRBV19	TRBD1	TRBJ2-2	TGTGCCAGTAGTATGGGACAGGGTGACGGGGAGCTGTTTTTT	CASSMGQGDGELFF
NA	TRBV4-1	TRBD2	TRBJ2-1	TGCGCCAGCAGCCAAAGGGCGGCGGCGGGAGTACGTGATGAGCAGTTCTTC	CASSQRAAAGVRDEQFF
NA	TRBV7-7	TRBD2	TRBJ2-1	TGTGCTAGCAGCTTAGGACTAGCGGGGGATCAGGTTTACAATGAGCAGTTCTTC	CASSLGLAGDQVYNEQFF
NA	TRBV4-1	NA	TRBJ2-2	TGCGCCAGCAGCCAAGAGGGACTGAACACCGGGGAGCTGTTTTTT	CASSQEGLNTGELFF
NA	TRBV5-6	TRBD1	TRBJ2-1	TGTGCCAGCAGCTTCTACAGGGGGGACGACAATGAGCAGTTCTTC	CASSFYRGDDNEQFF
NA	TRBV18	NA	TRBJ1-3	TGTGCCAGCTCACCGAGTGGAGGCGGAAACACCATATATTTT	CASSPSGGGNTIYF
NA	TRBV5-4	TRBD1	TRBJ1-1	TGTGCCAGCAGCTTGGTTACAGGGGGTGACACTGAAGCTTTCTTT	CASSLVTGGDTEAFF
NA	TRBV7-9	TRBD1	TRBJ1-6	TGTGCCAGCAGCTTCTCGGGACAGGTGGTTTCCCTCCACTTT	CASSFSGQVVSLHF
NA	TRBV5-1	NA	TRBJ1-2	TGCGCCAGCAGTCCGACAGCGAACTATGGCTACACCTTC	CASSPTANYGYTF
NA	TRBV7-9	TRBD1	TRBJ1-6	TGTGCCAGCAGCTTGACAGGGGGGGGTAATTCACCCCTCCACTTT	CASSLTGGGNSPLHF
NA	TRBV19	NA	TRBJ2-3	TGTGCCAGCAGGAACCCGGGGTGGGATACGCAGTATTTT	CASRNPGWDTQYF
NA	TRBV28	TRBD1	TRBJ1-3	TGTGCCAGCAGTCCGACAGGGGTCCTTTCTGGAAACACCATATATTTT	CASSPTGVLSGNTIYF
NA	TRBV6-9	TRBD1	TRBJ2-5	TGTGCCAGCACCACTTTTGACCCGGGACAGGGAATAAAAAGGTACCAAGAGACCCAGTACTTC	CASTTFDPGQGIKRYQETQYF
NA	TRBV19	NA	TRBJ1-6	TGTGCCAGTTCGGGACTGAATAATTCACCCCTCCACTTT	CASSGLNNSPLHF
NA	TRBV2	TRBD1	TRBJ1-1	TGTGCCAGCAGTGACCCTCTCCGGGACAGGTGGGCTGAAGCTTTCTTT	CASSDPLRDRWAEAFF
NA	TRBV5-1	NA	TRBJ1-1	TGCGCCAGCAGCTTGGCCGGAGTCATGAACACTGAAGCTTTCTTT	CASSLAGVMNTEAFF
once	TRBV30	TRBD1	TRBJ1-2	TGTGCCTGGAGTCTAGACAGGGGAGCAGGCTACACCTTC	CAWSLDRGAGYTF
NA	TRBV19	NA	TRBJ1-3	TGTGCCAGTACTACCACGGGGGATTCTGGAAACACCATATATTTT	CASTTTGDSGNTIYF
once	TRBV2	NA	TRBJ1-3	TGTGCCACTTCCCCGGGGTACTCTGGAAACACCATATATTTT	CATSPGYSGNTIYF
NA	TRBV9	NA	TRBJ1-1	TGTGCCAGCAGCGTAGGCGGATCGGGGGGCGGCGAAGCTTTCTTT	CASSVGGSGGGEAFF
many	TRBV5-1	TRBD1	TRBJ2-3	TGCGCCAGCAGCCCGGGACAGGGGCAAGTGGGAGATACGCAGTATTTT	CASSPGQGQVGDTQYF
NA	TRBV19	TRBD1	TRBJ1-6	TGTGCCAGTAAACCGGGACAGGGGACCTATAATTCACCCCTCCACTTT	CASKPGQGTYNSPLHF
NA	TRBV28	NA	TRBJ2-7	TGTGCCAGCAGTGAGATCCAGGGTAGAAACTACGAGCAGTACTTC	CASSEIQGRNYEQYF